This T cell receptor (beta chain) derives from a study of blood T cell repertoires in COVID-19. Across the whole study: The cDNA or gDNA used as material had been derived from T cells, B-cell-depleted T cells, or PBMCs.

Germline V gene lookup returns CDR1 LGHDT and CDR2 YNNKEL (reference sequence). The germline V and J ends were trimmed by 4 bases and 2 bases, with 18 bases remaining between them. The CDR3 has 17 residues. Cohorts were determined from participant-reported clinical history. Recovered Cohort 3 donors showed two negative PCRs, clearance, or symptom resolution. Original handling: Using reference gene primer amplification, nucleated cell counts were estimated. The table came from immunoSEQ multiplex PCR; TCRdb's copy has only in-frame clones and leaves some out. V and J calls and clone size follow that table, whereas D and trimming were derived from the DNA. This sample has some 320,000 clones, with about nine tenths found just once.

This sequence joins TRBV3-1 (or the pseudogene TRBV3-2) and TRBJ1-3; weak D call: TRBD1 (6 bases). Sample: PBMCs or T cells enriched from blood (not recorded which). This receptor was identified in a man between 60 and 70 years old who had recovered from COVID-19. Here the CDR3 reads CASSPFISQGAGNTIYF. The CDR3 nucleotides are TGTGCCAGCAGCCCTTTCATCTCACAGGGTGCTGGAAACACCATATATTTT.